The next 2 T cell receptor beta chains were all read from a single sample in a study of Ad26.COV2.S vaccination and SARS-CoV-2 variants. Treatment here: 15 to 20 received Ad26.COV2.S at low or high dose, single or two shots; 5 received placebo; per-sample allocation not given. After the first vaccine or placebo injection, samples were drawn on day 63. Only in-frame clones appear in the TCRdb table, and some are missing; sequencing was by immunoSEQ multiplex PCR. The data contain about 680,000 clones, roughly 90% of them singletons. The input for sequencing was peripheral blood, taken in a trial of Ad26.COV2.S vaccine versus placebo. The receptors here all came from a person between 18 and 65 years old who received the Ad26.COV2.S COVID-19 vaccine or a placebo.

The genes are TRBV5-1 and TRBJ1-5; weak D call: TRBD1 (5 bases). The CDR3 runs to 14 residues. From germline, CDR1 is SGHRS and CDR2 YFSETQ. V shed 0 bases and J shed 6 bases, with 10 bases lying between them. This chain's CDR3 is CASSLDGTRQPQHF. The CDR3 nucleotides are TGCGCCAGCAGCTTGGATGGGACTCGTCAGCCCCAGCATTTT. Full variable domain (outside the CDR3, taken from reference TRBV5-1 and TRBJ1-5): KAGVTQTPRYLIKTRGQQVTLSCSPISGHRSVSWYQQTPGQGLQFLFEYFSETQRNKGNFPGRFSGRQFSNSRSEMNVSTLELGDSALYLCASSLDGTRQPQHFGDGTRLSIL.

The sample holds one count of this clone. The chain links TRBV6-6 to TRBJ2-1; 11 bases agree with TRBD2. Germline V gene data show CDR1 as MNHNY and CDR2 as SVGAGI (reference sequence). The CDR3 has 15 amino acids. The V gene end was trimmed by 8 bases and the J gene end by 7 bases; junction bases not matched to a gene: 10. The CDR3: CASFPGTSGTNEQFF. In DNA form, the CDR3 reads TGTGCCAGCTTTCCCGGGACTAGCGGCACTAATGAGCAGTTCTTC.